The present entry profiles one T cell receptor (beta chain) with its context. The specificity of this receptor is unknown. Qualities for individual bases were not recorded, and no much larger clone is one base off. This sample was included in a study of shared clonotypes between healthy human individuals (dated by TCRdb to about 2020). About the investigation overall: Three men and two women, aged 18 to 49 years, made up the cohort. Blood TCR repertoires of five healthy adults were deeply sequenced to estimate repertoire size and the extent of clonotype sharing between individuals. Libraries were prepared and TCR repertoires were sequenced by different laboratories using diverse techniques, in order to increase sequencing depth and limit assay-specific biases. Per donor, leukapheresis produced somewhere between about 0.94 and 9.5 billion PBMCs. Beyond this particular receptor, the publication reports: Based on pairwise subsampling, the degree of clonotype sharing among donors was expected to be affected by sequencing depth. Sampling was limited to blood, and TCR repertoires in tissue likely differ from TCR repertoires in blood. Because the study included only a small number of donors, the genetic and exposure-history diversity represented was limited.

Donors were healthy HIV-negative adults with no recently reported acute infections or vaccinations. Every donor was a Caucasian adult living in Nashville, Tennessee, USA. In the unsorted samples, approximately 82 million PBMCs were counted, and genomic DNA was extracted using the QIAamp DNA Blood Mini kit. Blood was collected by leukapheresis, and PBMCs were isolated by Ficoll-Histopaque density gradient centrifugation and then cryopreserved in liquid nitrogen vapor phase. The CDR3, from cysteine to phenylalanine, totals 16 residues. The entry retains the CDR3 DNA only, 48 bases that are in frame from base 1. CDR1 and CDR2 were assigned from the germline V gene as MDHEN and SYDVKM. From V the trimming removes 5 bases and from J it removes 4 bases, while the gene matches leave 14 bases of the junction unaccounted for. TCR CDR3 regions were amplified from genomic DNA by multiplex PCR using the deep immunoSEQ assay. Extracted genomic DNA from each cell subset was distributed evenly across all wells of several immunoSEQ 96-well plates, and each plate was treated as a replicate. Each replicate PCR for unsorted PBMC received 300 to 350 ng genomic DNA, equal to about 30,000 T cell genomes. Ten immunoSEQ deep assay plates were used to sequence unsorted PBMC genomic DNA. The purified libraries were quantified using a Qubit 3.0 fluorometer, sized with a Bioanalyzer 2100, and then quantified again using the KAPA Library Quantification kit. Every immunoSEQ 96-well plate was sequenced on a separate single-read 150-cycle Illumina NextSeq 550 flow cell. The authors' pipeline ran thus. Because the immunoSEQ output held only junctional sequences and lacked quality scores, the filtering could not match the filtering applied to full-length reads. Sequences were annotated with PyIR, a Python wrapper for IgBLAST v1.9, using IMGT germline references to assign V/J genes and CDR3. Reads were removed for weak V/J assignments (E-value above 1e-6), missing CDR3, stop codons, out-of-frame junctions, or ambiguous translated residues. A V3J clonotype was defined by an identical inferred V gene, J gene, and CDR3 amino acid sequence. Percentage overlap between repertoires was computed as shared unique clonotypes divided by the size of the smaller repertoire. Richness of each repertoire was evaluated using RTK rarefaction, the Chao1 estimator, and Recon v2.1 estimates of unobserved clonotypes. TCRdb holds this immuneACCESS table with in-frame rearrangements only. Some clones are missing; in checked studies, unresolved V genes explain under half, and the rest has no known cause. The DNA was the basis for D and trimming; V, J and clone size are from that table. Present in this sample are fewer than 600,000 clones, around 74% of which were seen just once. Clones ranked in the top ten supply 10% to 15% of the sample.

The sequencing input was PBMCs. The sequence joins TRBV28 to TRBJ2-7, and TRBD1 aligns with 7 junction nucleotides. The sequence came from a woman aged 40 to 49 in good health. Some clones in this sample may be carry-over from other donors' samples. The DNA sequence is TGTGCCAGCAGTATTGACAGGGTGTTAACGTTGTACGAGCAGTACTTC. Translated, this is CASSIDRVLTLYEQYF. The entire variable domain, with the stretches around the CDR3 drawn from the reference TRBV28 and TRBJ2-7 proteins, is DVKVTQSSRYLVKRTGEKVFLECVQDMDHENMFWYRQDPGLGLRLIYFSYDVKMKEKGDIPEGYSVSREKKERFSLILESASTNQTSMYLCASSIDRVLTLYEQYFGPGTRLTVT.